The next 24 T cell receptor beta chains were all read from a single sample in a study of blood T cells in healthy people across ages. A J-beta primer mix and a sample-barcoded 5' primer were used in a second PCR of about 7 to 11 cycles. TCRdb reprocessed the 5' RACE reads with MiXCR, giving one entry per CDR3 protein. Here the sample spans about 1.7 million distinct CDR3 sequences, about 28% being singletons. The material sequenced was blood. These receptor sequences come from a woman younger than 45 in good health.

The chain carries TRBV5-1 and TRBJ1-6; maybe TRBD1 (6 bases). The germline V gene encodes CDR1 SGHRS and CDR2 YFSETQ. Trimming took off 0 bases at V and 9 bases at J, with 16 bases between the two ends. CDR3 length: 16 amino acids. The CDR3 DNA is TGCGCCAGCAGCTTGGAGGGGGGGCCGGGACCTTCACCCCTCCACTTT. This translates into CASSLEGGPGPSPLHF.

This clonotype occurred many times. The chain carries TRBV7-2 and TRBJ2-5; tentatively, D is TRBD2 (5 bases). This CDR3 region has 14 residues. Trimming shortened V by 1 base and J by 5 bases, and 11 bases separated the two germline ends. Germline assignment: CDR1 SGHTA and CDR2 FQGNSA. As DNA, the CDR3 is TGTGCCAGCAGCTTAGTCGGGCTAGCCGAGACCCAGTACTTC. Residues: CASSLVGLAETQYF.

This sequence joins TRBV9 and TRBJ2-3, with D unresolved. The germline V gene has CDR1 SGDLS and CDR2 YYNGEE. This CDR3 has 15 residues. V lost 3 bases and J 1 base, leaving 12 bases between the germline ends. For the CDR3, the DNA is TGTGCCAGCAGCGCCCCGGAAGACGGCACAGATACGCAGTATTTT. Translation: CASSAPEDGTDTQYF.

This clonotype was counted between two and nine times. This rearrangement joins TRBV6-4 to TRBJ2-3; 7 nucleotides agree with TRBD1. Germline V gives CDR1 MRHNA, CDR2 SNTAGT. The CDR3 covers 14 residues. V lost 3 bases to trimming and J lost 9 bases; unmatched junction nucleotides: 9. The CDR3 DNA reads TGTGCCAGCAGTGAATTTCAGGGGGTAGGCACGCAGTATTTT. Translation gives CASSEFQGVGTQYF.

This clonotype was detected ten times or more. The chain couples TRBV7-2 to TRBJ2-7; TRBD2 agrees at 14 bases. With 5 bases clipped from V and 4 bases from J, the junction kept 10 bases outside the gene matches. Germline V gene sequence: CDR1 SGHTA, CDR2 FQGNSA. The CDR3 loop spans 17 amino acids. The CDR3: CASSPSGTSGRAYEQYF. CDR3 DNA: TGTGCCAGCAGCCCCTCCGGGACTAGCGGGAGAGCTTACGAGCAGTACTTC.

In its sample, this clonotype was seen a few times. CDR3 nucleotide sequence: TGTGCCAGCAGCGCAGTAGACAGGGCATACCAGCCCCAGCATTTT. It encodes CASSAVDRAYQPQHF. This sequence joins TRBV9 and TRBJ1-5; 7 bases line up with TRBD1. This CDR3 region has 15 residues. Looked up from germline, CDR1 is SGDLS and CDR2 is YYNGEE. J lost 7 bases, V lost 3 bases, and 10 bases had no gene match.

The rearrangement links TRBV9 to TRBJ1-2; D gene ambiguous. The CDR3 loop spans 14 amino acids. Trimming removed 0 bases at V and 6 bases at J, with 12 bases between. Germline V gene sequence: CDR1 SGDLS, CDR2 YYNGEE. The CDR3 region is CASSVAAGWDGYTF. CDR3 bases: TGTGCCAGCAGCGTAGCTGCGGGTTGGGATGGCTACACCTTC. The complete variable domain, with remaining parts taken from reference TRBV9 and TRBJ1-2, reads DSGVTQTPKHLITATGQRVTLRCSPRSGDLSVYWYQQSLDQGLQFLIQYYNGEERAKGNILERFSAQQFPDLHSELNLSSLELGDSALYFCASSVAAGWDGYTFGSGTRLTVV.

This chain uses TRBV12-3 or TRBV12-4 with TRBJ2-4; TRBD1 aligns across 7 bases. J was trimmed by 13 bases and V by 5 bases; bases with no gene match: 11. This CDR3 has 13 amino acids. The DNA of the CDR3 is TGTGCCAGCAGTCGCCTCCAGGGGGATGAGCAGTACTTC. This translates into CASSRLQGDEQYF.

V usage is TRBV20-1 and J usage is TRBJ2-2; TRBD1 might be the D (6 bases). Germline V lookup: CDR1 DFQATT, CDR2 SNEGSKA (reference sequence). Trimming stripped 6 bases from V and 1 base from J, with 9 bases between. The CDR3 has 13 amino acids. The CDR3 loop reads CSALGQNTGELFF. The CDR3 DNA reads TGCAGTGCCTTGGGACAGAACACCGGGGAGCTGTTTTTT.

On this clonotype: A much larger clone lies a single base off, so this may be a read error. The gene calls are TRBV10-3 and TRBJ2-1; the D gene is possibly TRBD2 (6 bases). This CDR3 has 15 residues. Germline V gene data show CDR1 as ENHRY and CDR2 as SYGVKD. The DNA for the CDR3 is TGTACCATCAGTGAGTCGGTAGGAGGGTACAATGAGCAGTTCTTC. Its translation: CTISESVGGYNEQFF.

This clonotype was seen a few times. The chain joins TRBV27 to TRBJ1-2; D uncertain. The CDR3 covers 14 residues. With 2 bases removed from V and 7 bases from J, the gap between germline ends came to 14 bases. The V gene's germline CDR1 is MNHEY and CDR2 SMNVEV (reference sequence). The CDR3 bases are TGTGCCAGCAGTTTAAGGTTCGGGGTTGGTGGCTACACCTTC. It is translated as CASSLRFGVGGYTF.

This clonotype was seen many times. The J gene is TRBJ2-7, the V gene TRBV15, with D uncertain. The CDR3 is 13 amino acids. Germline V lookup: CDR1 LNHNV, CDR2 YYDKDF (reference sequence). V was shortened by 0 bases and J by 2 bases, with 5 bases between the two germline ends. The CDR3: CATSRDAAYEQYF. The CDR3 DNA reads as TGTGCCACCAGCAGAGATGCCGCCTACGAGCAGTACTTC.

V usage is TRBV7-8 and J usage is TRBJ2-2, with D perhaps TRBD2 (6 bases). V was cut by 3 bases and J by 0 bases, with 11 bases left in between. Germline CDR1 reads SGHVS; CDR2 reads FQNEAQ. This CDR3 contains 16 residues. The CDR3 DNA reads as TGTGCCAGCAGCTTTTCGGGACTCACGAACACCGGGGAGCTGTTTTTT. Its translation is CASSFSGLTNTGELFF.

Only a few counts were recorded for this clonotype. V is TRBV5-1 and J is TRBJ1-2; 9 positions match TRBD1. Germline V CDR1 and CDR2: SGHRS, YFSETQ. The CDR3 has 17 amino acids. Germline trimming cut 0 bases from V and 6 bases from J; bases unmatched to any gene: 12. This chain's CDR3 is CASSLASTWTGEHGYTF. Here the CDR3 DNA reads TGCGCCAGCAGCTTGGCCAGTACTTGGACAGGGGAACATGGCTACACCTTC.

This clonotype was seen a few times. At one boundary the junction diverges from the germline segment, which might be a read error. V is TRBV10-3 and J is TRBJ2-1; 10 nucleotides line up with TRBD1. The CDR3 spans 17 residues. Per the germline V gene, CDR1 is ENHRY and CDR2 is SYGVKD. The CDR3 here is CAISEPGTGAGGNERFF. CDR3 DNA: TGTGCCATCAGTGAGCCGGGGACAGGGGCCGGGGGCAATGAGCGGTTCTTC.

This clonotype was picked up a small number of times. The chain couples TRBV20-1 to TRBJ2-1, with D perhaps TRBD1 or TRBD2 (6 bases each). Trimming cost V 5 bases and J 0 bases, with 14 bases left between them. This CDR3 is 15 amino acids long. CDR1 is DFQATT and CDR2 is SNEGSKA in the germline V gene (reference sequence). The CDR3 reads CSAPPTGASYNEQFF. The CDR3 nucleotides are TGCAGTGCTCCCCCGACGGGGGCCTCCTACAATGAGCAGTTCTTC.

This clonotype was observed at least ten times. The rearrangement links TRBV6-5 to TRBJ2-5; D gene uncertain. Germline CDR1 and CDR2: MNHEY and SVGAGI. The V and J ends lost 0 bases and 4 bases respectively, with 6 bases between them. The CDR3 covers 13 residues. The CDR3 coding sequence is TGTGCCAGCAGTTACTCGTTCGGAGAGACCCAGTACTTC. Translated, it gives CASSYSFGETQYF.

The V call is TRBV2, the J call TRBJ2-3; 7 bases align to TRBD1. CDR1 SNHLY and CDR2 FYNNEI come from the germline V gene. This CDR3 has 14 amino acids. After removal of 11 bases from V and 2 bases from J, the junction contained 10 bases not matched to a gene. CDR3 DNA sequence: TGTGCCGCAGGGGGTCTTATTTCCACAGATACGCAGTATTTT. Translating gives CAAGGLISTDTQYF.

This clonotype has ten or more counts. V is TRBV20-1 and J is TRBJ2-5; unclear D gene. Trimming removed 5 bases at V and 5 bases at J, with 12 bases between. Per germline, CDR1 DFQATT and CDR2 SNEGSKA (reference sequence). The CDR3 is 12 amino acids. DNA of the CDR3: TGCAGTGCTTCGACCCGTCGGGAGACCCAGTACTTC. The encoded protein is CSASTRRETQYF.

This clonotype came up a few times. The rearrangement links TRBV10-1 to TRBJ2-7; no clear D gene. The germline V and J ends were trimmed by 3 bases and 5 bases, with 14 bases remaining between them. Germline loops: CDR1 WNHNN, CDR2 SYGVQD (reference sequence). The CDR3 runs to 14 residues. In DNA, the CDR3 is TGCGCCAGCAGTGATGGCTCCCTAAGGGACGAGCAGTACTTC. This gives the protein CASSDGSLRDEQYF.

The V gene is TRBV7-3, the J gene TRBJ2-5, with 14 bases lining up with TRBD2. Unmatched junction bases numbered 3, after V lost 1 base and J lost 2 bases. Germline CDR1 and CDR2: SGHTA and FQGTGA. The CDR3 loop spans 17 amino acids. The CDR3 coding sequence is TGTGCCAGCAGCTTAATAGGGACTAGCGGGGGTCAAGAGACCCAGTACTTC. This gives the protein CASSLIGTSGGQETQYF.

The chain has TRBV10-3 and TRBJ2-7; perhaps D is TRBD1 or TRBD2 (6 bases each). The CDR3 spans 14 residues. CDR1 is ENHRY, CDR2 SYGVKD, per germline. V was trimmed by 5 bases and J by 5 bases, leaving 16 bases between them. The CDR3: CAISTQRGVDEQYF. The CDR3 DNA follows: TGTGCCATCAGTACCCAGAGGGGGGTCGACGAGCAGTACTTC.

The table lists this clonotype with a few counts. This chain connects TRBV7-9 to TRBJ2-7; the match to TRBD1 covers 7 bases. V shed 5 bases and J 10 bases; nucleotides not matched to a gene: 11. This CDR3 comprises 13 residues. The germline V gene has CDR1 SEHNR and CDR2 FQNEAQ (reference sequence). The CDR3 reads CASSPGQMGTQYF. In nucleotides, the CDR3 is TGTGCCAGCAGCCCGGGACAGATGGGAACCCAGTACTTC.

J is TRBJ1-5 and V is TRBV12-5; no reliable D call. Trimming shortened V by 0 bases and J by 0 bases, and 9 bases separated the two germline ends. Germline lookup yields CDR1 LGHNT and CDR2 FRNRAP. This CDR3 is 16 amino acids long. The CDR3 sequence is CASGLVAGLSNQPQHF. CDR3 coding DNA: TGTGCTAGTGGTTTGGTAGCCGGGCTTAGCAATCAGCCCCAGCATTTT.